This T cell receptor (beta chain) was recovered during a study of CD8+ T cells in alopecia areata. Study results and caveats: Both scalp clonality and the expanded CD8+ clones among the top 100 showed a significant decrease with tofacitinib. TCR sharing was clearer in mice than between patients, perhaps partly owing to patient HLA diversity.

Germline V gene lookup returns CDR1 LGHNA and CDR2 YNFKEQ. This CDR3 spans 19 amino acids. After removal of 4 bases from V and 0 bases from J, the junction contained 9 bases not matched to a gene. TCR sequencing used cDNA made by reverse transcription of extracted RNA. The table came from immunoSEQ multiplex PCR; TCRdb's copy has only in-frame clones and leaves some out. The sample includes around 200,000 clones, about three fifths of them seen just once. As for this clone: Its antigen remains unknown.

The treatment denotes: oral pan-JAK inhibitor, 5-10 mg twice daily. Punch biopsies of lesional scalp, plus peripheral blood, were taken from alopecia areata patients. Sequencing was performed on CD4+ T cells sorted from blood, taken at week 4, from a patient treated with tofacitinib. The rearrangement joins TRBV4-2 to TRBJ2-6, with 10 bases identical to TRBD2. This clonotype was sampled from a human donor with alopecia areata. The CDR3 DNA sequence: TGTGCCAGCAGCCCCGTGAGCGGGAGGGCCGGCTCTGGGGCCAACGTCCTGACTTTC. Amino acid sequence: CASSPVSGRAGSGANVLTF.